This T cell receptor (beta chain) derives from a study of T cell responses to AZD1222 COVID-19 vaccine. Study findings and constraints: Most donors were white British, females outnumbered males, and clonal diversity was possibly underestimated. Elevations in Spike-specific TCR breadth and depth followed administration of two AZD1222 doses. The study reported that nearly half of spike-specific TCRs target unmutated variant regions.

The V segment lost 3 bases and the J segment 7 bases; nucleotides outside the gene matches: 6. The length of the CDR3 is 14 residues. From germline, CDR1 is SGHRS and CDR2 YFSETQ. TCRdb's table, derived via immunoSEQ multiplex PCR, lists solely in-frame clones and lacks some. The repertoire has about 59,000 clones, roughly 89% of them found once; the top ten carry roughly 6%. Details on this clone: Its target is not known.

Timing groups of about 4 and about 12 weeks for second doses were pooled. Sequenced material: peripheral blood, taken 28 days after the second AZD1222 dose. The receptor was isolated from an adult who received the AZD1222 COVID-19 vaccine. This sequence joins TRBV5-1 and TRBJ1-4; 7 bases map to TRBD1. The DNA of the CDR3 is TGCGCCAGCAGCTGGACAGGAGCGGGTGAAAAACTGTTTTTT. Residues: CASSWTGAGEKLFF.